Listed below are T cell receptor beta chains from one sample, sequenced in a study of siplizumab effects on memory and regulatory T cells. Using immunoSEQ multiplex PCR, the repertoire was profiled, and TCRdb retains in-frame clones only, with some absent. The repertoire has 100,000 to 120,000 clones, under 95% of them found once; the top ten carry about 0.32%. The material sequenced was CD4+ T cells sorted from blood. The source is a human donor in good health. Each CDR3 is given with its conserved first and last residue. The D gene is left open where the match is weak. Size tells how often a clone was seen (once, few, many) or the class of an expanded clone, and some rows leave it out.

v_gene	d_gene	abundance	j_gene	CDR3nt	CDR3aa
TRBV19	NA	NA	TRBJ2-1	TGTGCCAGTGCCCTGGACTACAGCTCCTACAATGAGCAGTTCTTC	CASALDYSSYNEQFF
TRBV6-6	NA	NA	TRBJ2-7	TGTGCCAGCAGTTACTCGGGGCAGCCTTCCTACGAGCAGTACTTC	CASSYSGQPSYEQYF
TRBV5-1	TRBD1	NA	TRBJ1-3	TGCGCCAGCAGCTTGATCGCACAGGGGTTGAGCTCTGGAAACACCATATATTTT	CASSLIAQGLSSGNTIYF
TRBV5-4	NA	NA	TRBJ2-7	TGTGCCAGCAGCCCCGAGGCCCACCGGACCTACGAGCAGTACTTC	CASSPEAHRTYEQYF
TRBV5-6	NA	NA	TRBJ1-1	TGTGCCAGCAGCTTGGACCTGAACACTGAAGCTTTCTTT	CASSLDLNTEAFF
TRBV19	NA	NA	TRBJ1-4	TGTGCCAGTAGTGGTGGCTCGTTAGGTGAAAAACTGTTTTTT	CASSGGSLGEKLFF
TRBV7-2	TRBD2	NA	TRBJ2-3	TGTGCCAGCAGCTTAGTCCTAGCGGGAGTTGACACAGATACGCAGTATTTT	CASSLVLAGVDTDTQYF
TRBV2	TRBD2	NA	TRBJ2-7	TGTGCCAGCAGCGCACGACGACTAGCCTTGAGCTCCTACGAGCAGTACTTC	CASSARRLALSSYEQYF
TRBV9	NA	NA	TRBJ1-3	TGTGCCAGCAGCGTAGATGGGTTACGGGGAAACACCATATATTTT	CASSVDGLRGNTIYF
TRBV11-3	NA	NA	TRBJ2-3	TGTGCCAGCAGCTTAGCAGCTAGCACAGATACGCAGTATTTT	CASSLAASTDTQYF
TRBV5-6	NA	NA	TRBJ1-5	TGTGCCAGCAGCTTGGGGCGTGATCAGCCCCAGCATTTT	CASSLGRDQPQHF
TRBV4-1	NA	once	TRBJ2-1	TGCGCCAGCAGCCAATTCGGGGGAAACAATGAGCAGTTCTTC	CASSQFGGNNEQFF
TRBV5-1	NA	NA	TRBJ2-5	TGCGCCAGCAGCTTGGAACAAGAGACCCAGTACTTC	CASSLEQETQYF
TRBV21-1	NA	NA	TRBJ1-2	TGTGCCAGCAGCCCCCGACAGGCCAATTTCACCTTC	CASSPRQANFTF
TRBV18	NA	few	TRBJ2-5	TGTGCCAGCTCAGGGGATATAGGAGAGACCCAGTACTTC	CASSGDIGETQYF
TRBV25-1	NA	NA	TRBJ1-2	TGTGCCAGCCGGGGTAACTATGGCTACACCTTC	CASRGNYGYTF
TRBV7-3	NA	NA	TRBJ1-6	TGTGCCAGCAGCTTAGACGGGGGGTTCTCACCCCTCCACTTT	CASSLDGGFSPLHF
TRBV7-6	NA	NA	TRBJ1-1	TGTGCCAGCAGCTCCAGCTCATTGGGGACTGAAGCTTTCTTT	CASSSSSLGTEAFF
TRBV5-5	TRBD1	NA	TRBJ1-5	TGTGCCAGCAGCCGCGACAGGGATCAGCCCCAGCATTTT	CASSRDRDQPQHF
TRBV18	TRBD2	once	TRBJ2-2	TGTGCCAGCTCACGGGCTGGGACTAGCATATCCGGGGAGCTGTTTTTT	CASSRAGTSISGELFF
TRBV29-1	TRBD1	NA	TRBJ2-7	TGCAGCGTTGAAGTGGACAGGGCCTACGAGCAGTACTTC	CSVEVDRAYEQYF
TRBV6-5	TRBD1	NA	TRBJ1-2	TGTGCCAGCAGAACAGGGGGCTATGGCTACACCTTC	CASRTGGYGYTF
TRBV5-6	TRBD2	NA	TRBJ2-3	TGTGCCAGCAGCTGGGGGACTAGCGGTATTAGGGATACGCAGTATTTT	CASSWGTSGIRDTQYF
TRBV7-3	TRBD1	NA	TRBJ2-5	TGTGCCAGCAGCCTCGCACAGGGGAAAGAGACCCAGTACTTC	CASSLAQGKETQYF
TRBV5-5	NA	NA	TRBJ1-6	TGTGCCAGCAGCTTGGGGGGAGATAATTCACCCCTCCACTTT	CASSLGGDNSPLHF
TRBV6-6	NA	NA	TRBJ1-4	TGTGCCAGCAGCCCGGGACCTAATGAAAAACTGTTTTTT	CASSPGPNEKLFF
TRBV29-1	TRBD1	NA	TRBJ1-4	TGCAGCGCATCCGGGACAGAGGATGCAACTAATGAAAAACTGTTTTTT	CSASGTEDATNEKLFF
TRBV5-6	NA	NA	TRBJ2-1	TGTGCCAGCAGCTTGGCGGGCAGGCGAGGGGATGAGCAGTTCTTC	CASSLAGRRGDEQFF
TRBV5-1	NA	NA	TRBJ2-7	TGCGCCAGCAGCACGTACCCCGGCGAGCAGTACTTC	CASSTYPGEQYF
TRBV30	TRBD2	NA	TRBJ2-1	TGTGCCTCGTCTCGGGGGGTAAATGAGCAGTTCTTC	CASSRGVNEQFF
TRBV19	NA	NA	TRBJ2-4	TGTGCCAGTAGTATGCGGGGACTCTTACAAATGGACAAAAACATTCAGTACTTC	CASSMRGLLQMDKNIQYF
TRBV27	TRBD2	NA	TRBJ2-4	TGTGCCAGCAAGGGGGTTGGGGCTAGCGGGGGGACCAAAAACATTCAGTACTTC	CASKGVGASGGTKNIQYF
TRBV4-2	TRBD2	once	TRBJ2-7	TGTGCCAGCAGCCAGTCGGGGGGCTCCTACGAGCAGTACTTC	CASSQSGGSYEQYF
TRBV5-1	TRBD2	NA	TRBJ2-1	TGCGCCAGCAGCTTGGAACTAGCGGGGGCTTACAATGAGCAGTTCTTC	CASSLELAGAYNEQFF
TRBV4-2	NA	NA	TRBJ2-2	TGTGCCAGCAGCCAAGATACGGCGGGTGCGAACACCGGGGAGCTGTTTTTT	CASSQDTAGANTGELFF
TRBV7-6	TRBD2	NA	TRBJ2-1	TGTGCCAGCAGGGCCACTAGCGGGGGGGCGAGTGAGCAGTTCTTC	CASRATSGGASEQFF
TRBV7-2	TRBD2	NA	TRBJ2-3	TGTGCCAGCAGCTTAGTATCTCTATCGGGACTAGCGGGAGCAGATACGCAGTATTTT	CASSLVSLSGLAGADTQYF
TRBV5-4	TRBD2	NA	TRBJ2-3	TGTGCCACCCGGACTAGCGGGGGCACAGATACGCAGTATTTT	CATRTSGGTDTQYF
TRBV5-4	NA	NA	TRBJ1-2	TGTGCCAGCAGCGCCTATAACTATGGCTACACCTTC	CASSAYNYGYTF
TRBV7-9	TRBD1	NA	TRBJ2-3	TGTGCCAGCAGCCAAACCCGAGGGGGCCCAGATACGCAGTATTTT	CASSQTRGGPDTQYF
TRBV11-2	NA	few	TRBJ1-1	TGTGCCAGCAGCCAAGGGAGGACTGAAGCTTTCTTT	CASSQGRTEAFF
TRBV5-1	TRBD1	NA	TRBJ1-2	TGCGCCAGCAGGGTCGGACAGGACTATGGCTACACCTTC	CASRVGQDYGYTF
TRBV25-1	TRBD1	NA	TRBJ1-4	TGTGCCAGCAGTGAGGGGGGGACAGGAGCGTCTAATGAAAAACTGTTTTTT	CASSEGGTGASNEKLFF
TRBV11-2	TRBD2	NA	TRBJ2-1	TGTGCCAGCAGCTTAGAAGGTGGCGGGGGGTACAATGAGCAGTTCTTC	CASSLEGGGGYNEQFF
TRBV25-1	NA	NA	TRBJ2-2	TGTGCCAGCAGTGGGGCTGGGTTTGGCGGGGAGCTGTTTTTT	CASSGAGFGGELFF
TRBV10-3	NA	NA	TRBJ1-1	TGTGCCATCAGTGAGTCGGCAGGGGACACTGAAGCTTTCTTT	CAISESAGDTEAFF
TRBV4-1	NA	NA	TRBJ1-1	TGCGCCAGCAGCCAAGATAATAGGGCCACTGAAGCTTTCTTT	CASSQDNRATEAFF
TRBV15	TRBD1	NA	TRBJ2-2	TGTGCCACCAGCAGAGGCCGTACAGGGGTGAATGCCGGGGAGCTGTTTTTT	CATSRGRTGVNAGELFF
TRBV9	NA	NA	TRBJ2-6	TGTGCCAGCAGCGTTTCGATCAGGGGGGCAGGGGCCAACGTCCTGACTTTC	CASSVSIRGAGANVLTF